A selection of T cell receptor beta chains follows, all from one sample in a study of blood T cell repertoires in COVID-19. TCRdb's copy holds only in-frame clones and misses some; the assay was immunoSEQ multiplex PCR. Among about 170,000 clones listed, around four fifths were seen once. Specimen: PBMCs or T cells enriched from blood (not recorded which). The receptors shown here come from a woman in her 50s who had recovered from COVID-19. Both conserved end residues are part of each CDR3. A D gene is named only where the DNA matches it firmly. Size is stated for part of the rows, as once, few or many counts, or as a class when the clone is expanded.

v_gene	d_gene	abundance	j_gene	CDR3aa	CDR3nt
TRBV29-1	.	.	TRBJ2-2	CSVEDSQGTGELFF	TGCAGCGTTGAAGATTCTCAGGGGACCGGGGAGCTGTTTTTT
TRBV5-1	TRBD1	.	TRBJ1-1	CASSLTGDTEAFF	TGCGCCAGCAGCTTAACAGGGGATACTGAAGCTTTCTTT
TRBV24-1	TRBD1	once	TRBJ1-2	CATSPGGYGYTF	TGTGCCACCAGTCCAGGGGGCTATGGCTACACCTTC
TRBV4-1	.	.	TRBJ1-4	CASSLEGEKLFF	TGCGCCAGCAGCCTGGAGGGTGAAAAACTGTTTTTT
TRBV6-2/TRBV6-3	TRBD1	few	TRBJ2-1	CASSYAGTGYGNEQFF	TGTGCCAGCAGTTACGCCGGGACAGGTTATGGGAATGAGCAGTTCTTC
TRBV6-5	.	.	TRBJ1-2	CASSNWGANYGYTF	TGTGCCAGCAGTAACTGGGGGGCTAACTATGGCTACACCTTC
TRBV7-9	TRBD1	.	TRBJ1-3	CASSLALRDRAGNTIYF	TGTGCCAGCAGCTTAGCGCTCAGGGACAGGGCAGGAAACACCATATATTTT
TRBV12-5	.	many	TRBJ2-1	CASGFSYNEQFF	TGTGCTAGTGGTTTTTCATACAATGAGCAGTTCTTC
TRBV19	TRBD1	once	TRBJ1-5	CASSMGTGNQPQHF	TGTGCCAGTAGTATGGGGACAGGTAATCAGCCCCAGCATTTT
TRBV9	TRBD1	.	TRBJ1-2	CASSVGQGVRRYTF	TGTGCCAGCAGCGTCGGACAGGGTGTTCGGCGCTACACCTTC
TRBV6-2/TRBV6-3	.	.	TRBJ2-6	CASTPLLSGANVLTF	TGTGCCAGCACCCCCCTCCTCTCTGGGGCCAACGTCCTGACTTTC
TRBV5-1	TRBD2	.	TRBJ2-2	CASSFLAGGHTGGELFF	TGCGCCAGCAGCTTTCTAGCGGGGGGTCATACAGGCGGGGAGCTGTTTTTT
TRBV5-1	TRBD1	many	TRBJ1-6	CASSLGQPGSPLHF	TGCGCCAGCAGCCTGGGACAGCCAGGTTCACCCCTCCACTTT
TRBV19	.	few	TRBJ1-4	CASSNQQRHWGGEKLFF	TGTGCCAGTAGTAACCAGCAAAGACATTGGGGAGGCGAAAAACTGTTTTTT
TRBV28	TRBD1	.	TRBJ1-2	CASSLEGTGGSRGVYTF	TGTGCCAGCAGTTTAGAAGGGACAGGGGGCAGTAGGGGTGTCTACACCTTC
TRBV6-2/TRBV6-3	TRBD2	once	TRBJ2-3	CASSGGRRIDTQYF	TGTGCCAGCAGCGGCGGGAGGAGGATAGATACGCAGTATTTT
TRBV7-9	TRBD1	few	TRBJ1-4	CASSFSGTANEKLFF	TGTGCCAGCAGCTTCTCCGGGACAGCTAATGAAAAACTGTTTTTT
TRBV28	.	.	TRBJ1-5	CASSLTQGTQPQHF	TGTGCCAGCAGTTTAACACAGGGTACTCAGCCCCAGCATTTT
TRBV19	TRBD1	.	TRBJ1-2	CASSTLDRDYGYTF	TGTGCCAGCTCTACCCTTGACAGGGACTATGGCTACACCTTC
TRBV28	TRBD1	.	TRBJ1-3	CASGGQGPLTRSGNTIYF	TGTGCCAGCGGCGGACAGGGTCCCCTCACGCGCTCTGGAAACACCATATATTTT
TRBV7-8	.	.	TRBJ2-2	CASSFIRQANTGELFF	TGTGCCAGCAGCTTTATTAGGCAGGCGAACACCGGGGAGCTGTTTTTT
TRBV27	.	.	TRBJ1-1	CASRPHVNTEAFF	TGTGCCAGCCGTCCACACGTGAACACTGAAGCTTTCTTT
TRBV4-3	TRBD2	.	TRBJ2-5	CASSQASGSHETQYF	TGCGCCAGCAGCCAAGCTAGCGGGAGTCATGAGACCCAGTACTTC
TRBV5-1	TRBD1	.	TRBJ2-1	CASSPGTGAHEQFF	TGCGCCAGCAGTCCCGGGACAGGGGCCCATGAGCAGTTCTTC
TRBV5-6	.	.	TRBJ1-5	CASSLQTGPQHF	TGTGCCAGCAGCTTGCAGACAGGCCCCCAGCATTTT
TRBV5-5	TRBD1	.	TRBJ1-1	CASSLQGALLNTEAFF	TGTGCCAGCAGCTTGCAGGGGGCCTTACTGAACACTGAAGCTTTCTTT
TRBV25-1	.	few	TRBJ1-3	CASSELGGGLGNTIYF	TGTGCCAGCAGTGAATTAGGGGGGGGATTAGGAAACACCATATATTTT
TRBV15	TRBD1	.	TRBJ1-6	CATSATWTGRNSPLHF	TGTGCCACTTCAGCAACTTGGACAGGGCGTAATTCACCCCTCCACTTT
TRBV19	TRBD2	.	TRBJ2-4	CASSIGGGAKNIQYF	TGTGCCAGTAGTATAGGCGGGGGGGCCAAAAACATTCAGTACTTC
TRBV7-8	TRBD1	.	TRBJ1-2	CASRPRDREVLTF	TGTGCCAGCAGGCCGCGGGACAGGGAGGTTCTCACCTTC
TRBV6-2/TRBV6-3	.	.	TRBJ1-1	CASSPRVRNTEAFF	TGTGCCAGCAGTCCCCGTGTTCGGAACACTGAAGCTTTCTTT
TRBV7-8	TRBD1	.	TRBJ1-5	CASSLRDRGASIRNQPQHF	TGTGCCAGCAGCTTAAGGGACAGGGGCGCGTCGATACGCAATCAGCCCCAGCATTTT
TRBV28	.	.	TRBJ1-2	CASTSQPPNYGYTF	TGTGCCAGCACTAGCCAACCACCTAACTATGGCTACACCTTC
TRBV29-1	.	.	TRBJ1-2	CSVEDMGRALGGYTF	TGCAGCGTTGAGGATATGGGCAGGGCTTTGGGTGGCTACACCTTC
TRBV5-1	.	.	TRBJ1-5	CASSLWAGDDQPQHF	TGCGCCAGCAGCTTGTGGGCAGGGGACGATCAGCCCCAGCATTTT
TRBV9	.	.	TRBJ2-1	CASSDGLYNEQFF	TGTGCCAGCAGCGATGGACTTTACAATGAGCAGTTCTTC
TRBV3-1/TRBV3-2	.	once	TRBJ1-3	CASAQVGNTIYF	TGTGCCAGCGCGCAAGTAGGAAACACCATATATTTT
TRBV5-1	.	once	TRBJ2-3	CASSLGGRTDTQYF	TGCGCCAGCAGCTTGGGCGGGCGCACAGATACGCAGTATTTT
TRBV11-3	TRBD2	.	TRBJ2-1	CASSLGGLAGGYNEQFF	TGTGCCAGCAGCTTGGGCGGACTAGCGGGGGGATACAATGAGCAGTTCTTC
TRBV13	.	.	TRBJ1-5	CASSLGRGVQPQHF	TGTGCCAGCAGCTTAGGGCGGGGCGTTCAGCCCCAGCATTTT
TRBV7-9	.	.	TRBJ2-2	CASSLASGKTGELFF	TGTGCCAGCAGCTTAGCCTCGGGAAAAACCGGGGAGCTGTTTTTT
TRBV9	TRBD1	.	TRBJ2-2	CASSVVQGNGGELFF	TGTGCCAGCAGCGTGGTACAGGGGAACGGCGGGGAGCTGTTTTTT
TRBV29-1	.	few	TRBJ2-1	CSVDRSFYNEQFF	TGCAGCGTTGATCGGTCGTTCTACAATGAGCAGTTCTTC
TRBV2	TRBD1	.	TRBJ1-1	CARNRGLDTEAFF	TGTGCCAGAAACAGGGGGCTTGACACTGAAGCTTTCTTT
TRBV27	TRBD2	.	TRBJ2-5	CASSSTSGYQETQYF	TGTGCCAGCAGTTCGACTAGCGGTTACCAAGAGACCCAGTACTTC
TRBV6-2/TRBV6-3	.	.	TRBJ1-2	CASSSTDRNGYTF	TGTGCCAGCAGTTCCACGGACAGAAATGGCTACACCTTC
TRBV11-1	.	.	TRBJ1-2	CASSRPMAGNYGYTF	TGTGCCAGCAGCCGCCCGATGGCGGGAAACTATGGCTACACCTTC
TRBV28	.	.	TRBJ1-2	CASNSLSTGMYGGYTF	TGTGCCAGCAACTCATTGTCGACAGGAATGTACGGCGGCTACACCTTC
TRBV5-1	TRBD1	.	TRBJ2-1	CASSLGDRAWDEQFF	TGCGCCAGCAGCTTGGGGGACAGGGCTTGGGATGAGCAGTTCTTC
TRBV19	.	.	TRBJ1-5	CASSIIWAIGGQPQHF	TGTGCCAGTAGTATAATTTGGGCAATCGGAGGTCAGCCCCAGCATTTT
TRBV30	.	few	TRBJ2-1	CAWSVWSGNNEQFF	TGTGCCTGGAGTGTATGGAGCGGAAACAATGAGCAGTTCTTC
TRBV15	TRBD2	.	TRBJ2-1	CATRRTSEAEQFF	TGTGCCACCAGACGGACTAGCGAGGCTGAGCAGTTCTTC